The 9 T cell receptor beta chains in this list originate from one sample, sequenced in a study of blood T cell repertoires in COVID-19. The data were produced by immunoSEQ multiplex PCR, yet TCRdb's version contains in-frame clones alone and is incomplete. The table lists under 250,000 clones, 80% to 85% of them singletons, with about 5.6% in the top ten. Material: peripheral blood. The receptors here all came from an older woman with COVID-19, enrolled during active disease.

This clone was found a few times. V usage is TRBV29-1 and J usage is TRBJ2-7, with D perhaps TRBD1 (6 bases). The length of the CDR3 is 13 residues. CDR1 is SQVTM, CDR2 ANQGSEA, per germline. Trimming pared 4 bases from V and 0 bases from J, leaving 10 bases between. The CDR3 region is CSVVTGFSYEQYF. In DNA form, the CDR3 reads TGCAGCGTTGTCACAGGGTTCTCCTACGAGCAGTACTTC.

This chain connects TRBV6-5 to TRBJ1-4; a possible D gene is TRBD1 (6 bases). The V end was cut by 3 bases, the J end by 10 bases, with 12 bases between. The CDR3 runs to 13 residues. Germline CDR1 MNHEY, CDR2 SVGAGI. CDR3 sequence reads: CASSYSTGGKLFF. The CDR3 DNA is TGTGCCAGCAGTTATTCGACAGGTGGAAAACTGTTTTTT.

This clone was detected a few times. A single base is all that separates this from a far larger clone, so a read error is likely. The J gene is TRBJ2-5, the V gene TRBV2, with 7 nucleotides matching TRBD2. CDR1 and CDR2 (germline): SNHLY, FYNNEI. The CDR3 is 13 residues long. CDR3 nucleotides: TGTGCCTGCAGATTCGGACTAGAAGCGACCCAGTACTTC. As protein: CACRFGLEATQYF.

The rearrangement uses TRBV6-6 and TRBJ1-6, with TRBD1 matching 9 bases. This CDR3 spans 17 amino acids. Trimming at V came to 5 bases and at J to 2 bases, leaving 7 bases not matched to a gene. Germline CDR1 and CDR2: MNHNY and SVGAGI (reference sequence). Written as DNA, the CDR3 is TGTGCCAGCAGTCGCTCGGGACAGGGTGCCTATAATTCACCCCTCCACTTT. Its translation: CASSRSGQGAYNSPLHF.

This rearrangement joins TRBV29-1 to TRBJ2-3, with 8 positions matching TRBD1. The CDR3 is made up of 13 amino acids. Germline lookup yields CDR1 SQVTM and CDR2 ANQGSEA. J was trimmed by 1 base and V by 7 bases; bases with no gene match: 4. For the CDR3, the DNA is TGCAGCGCCATGACAGGGGGCACAGATACGCAGTATTTT. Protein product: CSAMTGGTDTQYF.

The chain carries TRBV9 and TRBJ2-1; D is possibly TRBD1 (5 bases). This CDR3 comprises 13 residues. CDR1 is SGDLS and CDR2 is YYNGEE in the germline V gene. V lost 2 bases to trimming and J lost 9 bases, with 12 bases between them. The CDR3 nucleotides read TGTGCCAGCAGCGTGCCAGGGCAAGCTGAGCAGTTCTTC. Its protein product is CASSVPGQAEQFF.

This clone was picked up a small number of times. The CDR3 is CASSQLQGADGYTF. The CDR3 coding sequence is TGTGCCAGCAGCCAGCTACAGGGGGCGGATGGCTACACCTTC. This chain links TRBV3-1 (or the pseudogene TRBV3-2) with TRBJ1-2; 9 positions agree with TRBD1. Germline V gene data show CDR1 as LGHDT and CDR2 as YNNKEL (reference sequence). The CDR3 totals 14 residues. With V trimmed by 3 bases and J by 6 bases, 5 bases remained unmatched.

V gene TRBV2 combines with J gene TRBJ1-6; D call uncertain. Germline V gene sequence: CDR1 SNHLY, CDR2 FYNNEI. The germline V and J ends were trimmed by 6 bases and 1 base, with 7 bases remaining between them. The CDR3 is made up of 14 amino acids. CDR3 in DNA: TGTGCCAGCAGCGGAGAATCCTATAATTCACCCCTCCACTTT. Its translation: CASSGESYNSPLHF.

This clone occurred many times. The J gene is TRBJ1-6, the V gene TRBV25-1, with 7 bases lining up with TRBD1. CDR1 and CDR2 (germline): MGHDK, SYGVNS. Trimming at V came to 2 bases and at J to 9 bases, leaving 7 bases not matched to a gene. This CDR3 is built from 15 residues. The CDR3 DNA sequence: TGTGCCAGCAGTGAACCGAGGGGGCACAGTTCACCCCTCCACTTT. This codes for CASSEPRGHSSPLHF.